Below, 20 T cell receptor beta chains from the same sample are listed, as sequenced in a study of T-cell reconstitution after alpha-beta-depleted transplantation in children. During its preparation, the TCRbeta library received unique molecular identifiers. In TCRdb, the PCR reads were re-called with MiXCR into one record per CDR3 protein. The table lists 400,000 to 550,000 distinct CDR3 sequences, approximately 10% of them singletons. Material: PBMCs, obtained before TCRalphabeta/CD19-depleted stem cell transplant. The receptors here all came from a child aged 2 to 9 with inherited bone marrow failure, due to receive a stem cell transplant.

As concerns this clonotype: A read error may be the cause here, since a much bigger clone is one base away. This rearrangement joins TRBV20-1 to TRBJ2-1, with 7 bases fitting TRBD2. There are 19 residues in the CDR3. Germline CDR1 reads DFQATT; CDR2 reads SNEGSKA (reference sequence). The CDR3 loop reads CCARDGGLSGRELGDEQFF. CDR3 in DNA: TGCTGTGCTAGAGATGGGGGACTGAGCGGGCGGGAGCTCGGGGATGAGCAGTTCTTC.

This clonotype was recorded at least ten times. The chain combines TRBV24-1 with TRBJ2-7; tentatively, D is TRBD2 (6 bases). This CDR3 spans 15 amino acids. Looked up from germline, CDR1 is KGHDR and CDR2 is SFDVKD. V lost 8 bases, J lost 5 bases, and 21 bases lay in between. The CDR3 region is CATNPRGTMNDEQYF. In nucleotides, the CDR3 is TGTGCCACCAATCCTCGGGGGACGATGAACGACGAGCAGTACTTC.

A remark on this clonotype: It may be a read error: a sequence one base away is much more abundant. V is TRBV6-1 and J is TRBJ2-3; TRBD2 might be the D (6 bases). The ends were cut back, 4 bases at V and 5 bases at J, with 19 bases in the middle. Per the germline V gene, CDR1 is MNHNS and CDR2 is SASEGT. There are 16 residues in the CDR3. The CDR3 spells CASSGLGADYKDTQYF. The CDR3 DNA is TGTGCCAGCAGTGGCCTGGGAGCGGACTACAAAGATACGCAGTATTTT.

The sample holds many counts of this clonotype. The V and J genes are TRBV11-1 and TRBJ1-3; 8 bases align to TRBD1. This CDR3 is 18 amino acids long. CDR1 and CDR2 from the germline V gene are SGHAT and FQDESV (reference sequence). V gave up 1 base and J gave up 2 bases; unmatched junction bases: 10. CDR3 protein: CASSLGSLDRVAGNTIYF. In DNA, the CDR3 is TGTGCCAGCAGCTTAGGCTCGTTGGACAGGGTGGCTGGAAACACCATATATTTT. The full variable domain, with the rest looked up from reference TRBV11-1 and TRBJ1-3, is EAEVAQSPRYKITEKSQAVAFWCDPISGHATLYWYRQILGQGPELLVQFQDESVVDDSQLPKDRFSAERLKGVDSTLKIQPAELGDSAMYLCASSLGSLDRVAGNTIYFGEGSWLTVV.

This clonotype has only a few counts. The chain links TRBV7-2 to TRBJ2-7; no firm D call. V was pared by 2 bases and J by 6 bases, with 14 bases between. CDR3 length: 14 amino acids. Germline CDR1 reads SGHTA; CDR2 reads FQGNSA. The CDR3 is CASSLIGQPSEQYF. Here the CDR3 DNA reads TGTGCCAGCAGCTTAATTGGGCAGCCGTCCGAGCAGTACTTC.

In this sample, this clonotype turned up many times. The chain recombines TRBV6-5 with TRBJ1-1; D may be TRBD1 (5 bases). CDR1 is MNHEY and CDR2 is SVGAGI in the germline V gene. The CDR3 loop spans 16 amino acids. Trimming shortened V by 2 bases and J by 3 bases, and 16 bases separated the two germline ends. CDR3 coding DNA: TGTGCCAGCAGTTACGGCTCGGCAGGGTGGGACACTGAAGCTTTCTTT. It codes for CASSYGSAGWDTEAFF.

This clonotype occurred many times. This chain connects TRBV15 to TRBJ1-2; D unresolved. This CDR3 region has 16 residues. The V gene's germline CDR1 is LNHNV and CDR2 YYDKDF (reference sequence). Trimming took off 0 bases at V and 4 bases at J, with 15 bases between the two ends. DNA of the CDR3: TGTGCCACCAGCAGAGATCCGGTCCGCAAGGTCTATGGCTACACCTTC. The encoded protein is CATSRDPVRKVYGYTF.

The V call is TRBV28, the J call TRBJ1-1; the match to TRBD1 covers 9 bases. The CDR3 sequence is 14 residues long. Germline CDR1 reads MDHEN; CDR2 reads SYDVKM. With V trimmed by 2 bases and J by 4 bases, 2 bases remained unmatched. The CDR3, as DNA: TGTGCCAGCAGTTTAGAGACAGGGGGCACTGAAGCTTTCTTT. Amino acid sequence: CASSLETGGTEAFF.

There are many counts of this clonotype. CDR3: CASSASGLSYNEQFF. CDR3 bases: TGTGCCAGCAGCGCTAGCGGATTATCCTACAATGAGCAGTTCTTC. The chain couples TRBV9 to TRBJ2-1; 7 bases are a match to TRBD2. J lost 1 base, V lost 3 bases, and 4 bases had no gene match. CDR1 is SGDLS and CDR2 is YYNGEE in the germline V gene. This CDR3 has 15 residues.

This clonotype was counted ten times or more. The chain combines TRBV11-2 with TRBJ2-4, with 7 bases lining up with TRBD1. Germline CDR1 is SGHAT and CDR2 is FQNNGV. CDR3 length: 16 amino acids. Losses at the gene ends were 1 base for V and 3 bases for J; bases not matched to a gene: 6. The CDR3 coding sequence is TGTGCCAGCAGCTTAGTAAGGGGGCGCGACAAAAACATTCAGTACTTC. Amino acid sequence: CASSLVRGRDKNIQYF.

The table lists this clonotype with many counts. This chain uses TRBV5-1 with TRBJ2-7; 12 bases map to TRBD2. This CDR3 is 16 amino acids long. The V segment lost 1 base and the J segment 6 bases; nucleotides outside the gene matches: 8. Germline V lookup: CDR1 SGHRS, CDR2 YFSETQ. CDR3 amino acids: CASSLFSTSGRFEQYF. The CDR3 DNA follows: TGCGCCAGCAGCTTGTTTTCTACTAGCGGGAGGTTCGAGCAGTACTTC.

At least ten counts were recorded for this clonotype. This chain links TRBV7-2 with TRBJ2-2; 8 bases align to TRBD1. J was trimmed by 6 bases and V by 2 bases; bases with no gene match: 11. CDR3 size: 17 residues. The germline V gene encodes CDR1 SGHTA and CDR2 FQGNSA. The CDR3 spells CASSLKRAGGGSGELFF. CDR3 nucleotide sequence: TGTGCCAGCAGCTTAAAACGGGCAGGGGGCGGTTCCGGGGAGCTGTTTTTT.

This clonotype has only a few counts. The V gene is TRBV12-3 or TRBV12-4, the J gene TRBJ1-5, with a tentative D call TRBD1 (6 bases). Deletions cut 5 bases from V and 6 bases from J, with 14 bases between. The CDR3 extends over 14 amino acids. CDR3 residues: CASSPGRGSQPQHF. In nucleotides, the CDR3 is TGTGCCAGCAGTCCGGGGAGGGGGAGTCAGCCCCAGCATTTT.

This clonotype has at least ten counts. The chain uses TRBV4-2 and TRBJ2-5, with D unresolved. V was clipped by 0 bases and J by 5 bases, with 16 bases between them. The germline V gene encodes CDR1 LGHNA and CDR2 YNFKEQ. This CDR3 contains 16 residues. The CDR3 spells CASSQDGPSRYETQYF. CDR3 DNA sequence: TGTGCCAGCAGCCAAGATGGTCCCTCTCGGTATGAGACCCAGTACTTC.

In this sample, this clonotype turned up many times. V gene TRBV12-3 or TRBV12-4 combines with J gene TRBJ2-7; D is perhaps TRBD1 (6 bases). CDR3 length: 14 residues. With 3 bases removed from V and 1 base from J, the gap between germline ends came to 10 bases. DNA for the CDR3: TGTGCCAGCAGTTTCCGGGACACATCCTACGAGCAGTACTTC. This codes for CASSFRDTSYEQYF.

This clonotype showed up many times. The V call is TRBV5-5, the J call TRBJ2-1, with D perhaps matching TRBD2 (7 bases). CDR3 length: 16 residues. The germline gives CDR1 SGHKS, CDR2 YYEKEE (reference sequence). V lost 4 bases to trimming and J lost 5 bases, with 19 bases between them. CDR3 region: CASSPNRGAVNNEQFF. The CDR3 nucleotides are TGTGCCAGCAGCCCGAACCGGGGGGCAGTGAACAATGAGCAGTTCTTC.

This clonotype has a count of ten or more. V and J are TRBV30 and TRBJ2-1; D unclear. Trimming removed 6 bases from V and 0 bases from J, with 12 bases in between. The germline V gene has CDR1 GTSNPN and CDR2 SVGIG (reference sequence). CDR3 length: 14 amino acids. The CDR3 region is CACITESSYNEQFF. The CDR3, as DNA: TGTGCCTGTATCACGGAGAGCTCCTACAATGAGCAGTTCTTC.

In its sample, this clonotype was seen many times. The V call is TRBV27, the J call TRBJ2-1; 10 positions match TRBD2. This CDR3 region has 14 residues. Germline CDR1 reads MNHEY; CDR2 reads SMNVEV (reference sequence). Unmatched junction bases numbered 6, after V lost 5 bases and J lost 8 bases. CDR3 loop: CASSRLAGVYEQFF. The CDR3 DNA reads TGTGCCAGCAGTAGGCTAGCGGGAGTTTATGAGCAGTTCTTC.

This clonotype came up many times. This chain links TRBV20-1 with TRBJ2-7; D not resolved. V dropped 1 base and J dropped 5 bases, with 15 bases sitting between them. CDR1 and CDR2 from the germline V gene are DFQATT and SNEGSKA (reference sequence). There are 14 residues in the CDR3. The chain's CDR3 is CSARGVSLGNEQYF. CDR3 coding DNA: TGCAGTGCTAGAGGGGTGAGCTTAGGGAACGAGCAGTACTTC.

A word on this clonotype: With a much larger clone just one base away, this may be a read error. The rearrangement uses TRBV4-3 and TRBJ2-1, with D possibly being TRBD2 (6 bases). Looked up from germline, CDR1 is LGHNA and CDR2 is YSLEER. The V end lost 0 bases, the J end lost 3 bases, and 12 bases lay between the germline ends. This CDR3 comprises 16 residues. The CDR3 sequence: CASSQDGLPHYNEQFF. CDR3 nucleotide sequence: TGCGCCAGCAGCCAAGATGGACTACCCCACTACAATGAGCAGTTCTTC.